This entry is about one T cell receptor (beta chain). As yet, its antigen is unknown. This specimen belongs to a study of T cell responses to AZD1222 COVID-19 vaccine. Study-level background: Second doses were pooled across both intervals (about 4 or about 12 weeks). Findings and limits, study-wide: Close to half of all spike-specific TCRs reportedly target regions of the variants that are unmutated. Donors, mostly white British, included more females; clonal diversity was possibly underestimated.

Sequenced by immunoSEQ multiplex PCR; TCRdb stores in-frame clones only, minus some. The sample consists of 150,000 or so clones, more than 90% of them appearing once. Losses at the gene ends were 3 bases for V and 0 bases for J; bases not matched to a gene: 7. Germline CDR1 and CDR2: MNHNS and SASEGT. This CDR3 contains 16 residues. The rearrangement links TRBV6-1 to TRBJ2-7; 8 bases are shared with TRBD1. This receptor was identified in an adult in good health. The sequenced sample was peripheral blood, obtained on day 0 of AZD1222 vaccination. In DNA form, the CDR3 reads TGTGCCAGCAGTGATCAGGGGGCCAGGGGCTCCTACGAGCAGTACTTC. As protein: CASSDQGARGSYEQYF.